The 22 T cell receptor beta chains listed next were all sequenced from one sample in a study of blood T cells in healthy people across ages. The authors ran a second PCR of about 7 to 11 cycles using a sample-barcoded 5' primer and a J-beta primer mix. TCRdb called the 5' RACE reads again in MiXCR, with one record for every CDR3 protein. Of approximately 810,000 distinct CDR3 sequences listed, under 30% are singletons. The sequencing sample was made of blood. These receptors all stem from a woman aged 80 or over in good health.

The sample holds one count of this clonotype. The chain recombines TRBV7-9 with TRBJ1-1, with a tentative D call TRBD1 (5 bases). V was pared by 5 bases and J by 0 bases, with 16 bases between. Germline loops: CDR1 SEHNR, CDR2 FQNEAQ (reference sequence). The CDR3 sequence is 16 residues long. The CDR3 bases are TGTGCCAGCAGCCAGTACGGGTGGGACCTGAACACTGAAGCTTTCTTT. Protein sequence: CASSQYGWDLNTEAFF.

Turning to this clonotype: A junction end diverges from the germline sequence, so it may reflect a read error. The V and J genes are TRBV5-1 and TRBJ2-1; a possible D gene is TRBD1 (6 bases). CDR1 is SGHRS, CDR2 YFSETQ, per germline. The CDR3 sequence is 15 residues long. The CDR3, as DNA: TGCGCCAGCAGCTGGGGCGGCCAGGGGTTGAATGGGCAGTTCTTC. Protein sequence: CASSWGGQGLNGQFF.

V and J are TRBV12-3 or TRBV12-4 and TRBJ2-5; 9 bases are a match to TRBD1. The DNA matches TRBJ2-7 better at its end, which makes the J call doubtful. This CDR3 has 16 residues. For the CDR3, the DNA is TGTGCCAGCAGTCCCCCCCCCGGGACAGGGTATCACGAGCAGTACTTC. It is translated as CASSPPPGTGYHEQYF.

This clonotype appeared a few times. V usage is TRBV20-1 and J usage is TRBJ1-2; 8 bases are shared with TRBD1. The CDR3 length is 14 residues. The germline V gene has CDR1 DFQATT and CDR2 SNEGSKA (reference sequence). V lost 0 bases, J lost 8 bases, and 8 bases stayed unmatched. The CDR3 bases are TGCAGTGCTAGAGATGGGACAGGTCCTGGGGGCTACACCTTC. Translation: CSARDGTGPGGYTF.

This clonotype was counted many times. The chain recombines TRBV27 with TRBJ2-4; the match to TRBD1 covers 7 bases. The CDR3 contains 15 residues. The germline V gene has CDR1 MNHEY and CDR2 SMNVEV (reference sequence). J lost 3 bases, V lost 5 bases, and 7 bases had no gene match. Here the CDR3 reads CASSAPGTDKNIQYF. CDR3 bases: TGTGCCAGCAGTGCTCCCGGGACAGACAAAAACATTCAGTACTTC.

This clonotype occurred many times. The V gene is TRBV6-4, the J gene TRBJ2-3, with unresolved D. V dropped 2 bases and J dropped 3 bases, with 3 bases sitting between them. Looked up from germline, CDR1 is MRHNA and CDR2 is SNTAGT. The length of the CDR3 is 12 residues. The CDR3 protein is CASSDQTDTQYF. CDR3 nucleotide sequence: TGTGCCAGCAGTGACCAGACAGATACGCAGTATTTT.

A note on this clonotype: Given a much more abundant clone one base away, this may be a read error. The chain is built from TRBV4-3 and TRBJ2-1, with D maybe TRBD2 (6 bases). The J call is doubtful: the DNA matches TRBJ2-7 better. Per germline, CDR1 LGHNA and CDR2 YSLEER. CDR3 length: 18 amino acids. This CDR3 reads CASSQGLGTQSSYNEQYF. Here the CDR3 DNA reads TGCGCCAGCAGCCAGGGTCTCGGGACTCAGAGCTCCTACAATGAGCAGTACTTC.

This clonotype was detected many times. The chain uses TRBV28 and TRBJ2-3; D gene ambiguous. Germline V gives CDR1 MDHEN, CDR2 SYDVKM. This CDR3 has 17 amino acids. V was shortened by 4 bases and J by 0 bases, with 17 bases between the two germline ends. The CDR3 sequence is CASSSISEVQSTDTQYF. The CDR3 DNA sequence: TGTGCCAGCAGTTCCATCTCCGAAGTACAGAGCACAGATACGCAGTATTTT.

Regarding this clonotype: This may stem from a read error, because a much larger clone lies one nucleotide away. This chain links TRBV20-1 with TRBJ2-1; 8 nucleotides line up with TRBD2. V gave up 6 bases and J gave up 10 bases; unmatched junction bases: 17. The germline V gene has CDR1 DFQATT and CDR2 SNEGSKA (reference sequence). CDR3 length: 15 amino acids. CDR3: CSAARGRGGPQEQFF. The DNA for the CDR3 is TGCAGTGCCGCCCGGGGTCGCGGGGGGCCCCAGGAGCAGTTCTTC.

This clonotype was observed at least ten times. The CDR3 sequence: CASSISGGRGYNEQFF. In DNA, the CDR3 is TGTGCCAGCAGCATCAGTGGCGGGAGGGGCTACAATGAGCAGTTCTTC. The V call is TRBV7-9, the J call TRBJ2-1, with 9 bases matching TRBD2. Germline V lookup: CDR1 SEHNR, CDR2 FQNEAQ (reference sequence). V was clipped by 5 bases and J by 3 bases; unmatched bases: 8. The CDR3 runs 16 residues.

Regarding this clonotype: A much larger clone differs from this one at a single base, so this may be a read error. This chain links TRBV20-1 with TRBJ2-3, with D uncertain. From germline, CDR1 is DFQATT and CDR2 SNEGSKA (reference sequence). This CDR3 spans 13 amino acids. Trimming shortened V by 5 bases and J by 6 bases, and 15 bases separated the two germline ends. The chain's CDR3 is CSARARPLDTQYF. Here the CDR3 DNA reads TGCAGTGCTCGGGCACGACCTTTGGATACGCAGTATTTT.

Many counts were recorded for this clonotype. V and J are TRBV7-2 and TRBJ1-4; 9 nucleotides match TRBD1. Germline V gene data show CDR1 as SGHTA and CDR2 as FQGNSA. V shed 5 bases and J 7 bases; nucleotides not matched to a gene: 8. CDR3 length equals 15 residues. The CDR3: CASSLTRTGVEKLFF. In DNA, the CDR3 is TGTGCCAGCAGCCTTACTCGGACAGGGGTTGAAAAACTGTTTTTT. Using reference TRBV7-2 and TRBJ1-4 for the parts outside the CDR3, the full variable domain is GAGVSQSPSNKVTEKGKDVELRCDPISGHTALYWYRQSLGQGLEFLIYFQGNSAPDKSGLPSDRFSAERTGGSVSTLTIQRTQQEDSAVYLCASSLTRTGVEKLFFGSGTQLSVL.

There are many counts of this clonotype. The CDR3 bases are TGCGCCAGCAGAGATACAGCCGGCGAAGAGACCCAGTACTTC. Residues: CASRDTAGEETQYF. The chain employs TRBV5-1 and TRBJ2-5; D is undetermined. Trimming shortened V by 5 bases and J by 3 bases, and 14 bases separated the two germline ends. Per the germline V gene, CDR1 is SGHRS and CDR2 is YFSETQ. CDR3 length equals 14 residues. Based on the CDR3 plus reference TRBV5-1 and TRBJ2-5, the full variable domain is KAGVTQTPRYLIKTRGQQVTLSCSPISGHRSVSWYQQTPGQGLQFLFEYFSETQRNKGNFPGRFSGRQFSNSRSEMNVSTLELGDSALYLCASRDTAGEETQYFGPGTRLLVL.

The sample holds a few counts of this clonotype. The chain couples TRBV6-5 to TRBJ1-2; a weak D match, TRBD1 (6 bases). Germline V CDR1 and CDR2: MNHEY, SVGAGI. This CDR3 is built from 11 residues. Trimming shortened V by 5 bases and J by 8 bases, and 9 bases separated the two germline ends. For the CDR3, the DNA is TGTGCCAGCAGTCAGGGGAAGGGCTACACCTTC. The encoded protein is CASSQGKGYTF.

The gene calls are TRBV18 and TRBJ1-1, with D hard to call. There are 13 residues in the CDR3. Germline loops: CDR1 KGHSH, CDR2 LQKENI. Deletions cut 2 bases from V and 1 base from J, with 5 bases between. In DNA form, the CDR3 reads TGTGCCAGCTCACCAGTTGAGAACACTGAAGCTTTCTTT. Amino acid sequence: CASSPVENTEAFF.

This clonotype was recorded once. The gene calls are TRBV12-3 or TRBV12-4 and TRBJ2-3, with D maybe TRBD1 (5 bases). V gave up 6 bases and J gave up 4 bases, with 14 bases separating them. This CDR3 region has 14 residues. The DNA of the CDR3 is TGTGCCAGCAGCCAACGGGTAGGGGCAGATACGCAGTATTTT. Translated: CASSQRVGADTQYF.

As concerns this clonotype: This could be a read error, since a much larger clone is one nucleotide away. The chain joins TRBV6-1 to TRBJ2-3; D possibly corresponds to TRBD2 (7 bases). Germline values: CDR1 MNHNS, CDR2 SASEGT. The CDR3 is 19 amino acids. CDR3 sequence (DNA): TGTGCCAGCAGAAAACTAAGGAGGGGGGGCCCACCTACGTCAGATGCGCAGTATTTT. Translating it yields CASRKLRRGGPPTSDAQYF.

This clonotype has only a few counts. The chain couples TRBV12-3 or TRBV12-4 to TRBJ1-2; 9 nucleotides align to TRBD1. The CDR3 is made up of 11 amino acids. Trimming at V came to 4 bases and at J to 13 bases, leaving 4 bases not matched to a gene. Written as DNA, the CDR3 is TGTGCCAGCAGTTCACAGGGGGCCGGCACCTTC. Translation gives CASSSQGAGTF.

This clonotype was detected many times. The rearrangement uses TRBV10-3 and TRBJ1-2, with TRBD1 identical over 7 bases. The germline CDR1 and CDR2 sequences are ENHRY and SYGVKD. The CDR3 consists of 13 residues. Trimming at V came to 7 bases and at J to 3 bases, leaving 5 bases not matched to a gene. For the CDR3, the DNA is TGTGCCATCACCAGACAGGGCGACTATGGCTACACCTTC. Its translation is CAITRQGDYGYTF.

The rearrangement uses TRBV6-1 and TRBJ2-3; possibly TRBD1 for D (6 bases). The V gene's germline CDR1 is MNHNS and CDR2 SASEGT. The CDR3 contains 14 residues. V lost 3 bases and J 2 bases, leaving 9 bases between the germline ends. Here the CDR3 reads CASSEWGPTDTQYF. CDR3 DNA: TGTGCCAGCAGTGAGTGGGGGCCCACAGATACGCAGTATTTT.

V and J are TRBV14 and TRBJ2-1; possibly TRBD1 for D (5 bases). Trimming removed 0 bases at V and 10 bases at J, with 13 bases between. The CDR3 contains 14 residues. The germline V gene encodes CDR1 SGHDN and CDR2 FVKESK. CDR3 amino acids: CASSQDSPGIEQFF. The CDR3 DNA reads TGTGCCAGCAGCCAAGATAGTCCAGGGATCGAGCAGTTCTTC.

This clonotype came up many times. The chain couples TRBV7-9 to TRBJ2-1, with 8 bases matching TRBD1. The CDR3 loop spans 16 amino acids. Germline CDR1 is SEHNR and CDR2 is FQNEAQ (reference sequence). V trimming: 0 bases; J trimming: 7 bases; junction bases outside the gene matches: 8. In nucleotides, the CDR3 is TGTGCCAGCAGCTTAGCGGGGATAAGACAGGGGAATGAGCAGTTCTTC. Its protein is CASSLAGIRQGNEQFF.